This is a list of T cell receptor beta chains from one sample in a study of vaccination and CD4 T cells after COVID-19. The antigens of these receptors remain unknown. A single record per CDR3 protein comes from TCRdb applying MiXCR to the PCR reads. The data contain 9,000 to 13,000 distinct CDR3 sequences, 30% of them singletons. This specimen was CD4+ T cells from blood, cultured in vitro, taken after SARS-CoV-2 vaccination. The origin of the receptors is a human donor who had recovered from COVID-19. The CDR3 runs from the conserved cysteine through the conserved F or W. Each record gives: J gene, clone size, V gene, D gene, CDR3 protein, CDR3 DNA. D genes are given only for firm matches. The size of a clone is reported for some rows only, either as once, few or many, or as a class for expanded clones.

TRBJ2-1	few	TRBV28	NA	CASSLRDFPRNNEQFF	TGTGCCAGCAGTCTACGCGACTTTCCAAGGAACAATGAGCAGTTCTTC
TRBJ2-1	NA	TRBV5-5	TRBD2	CASSLALTSGHNEQFF	TGTGCCAGCAGCTTGGCCTTGACTAGCGGCCACAATGAGCAGTTCTTC
TRBJ2-1	NA	TRBV4-3	TRBD2	CASSQDGLDYNEQFF	TGCGCCAGCAGCCAGGACGGACTAGATTACAATGAGCAGTTCTTC
TRBJ1-2	few	TRBV12-3/TRBV12-4	NA	CASSRDYGYTF	TGTGCCAGCAGCCGTGACTATGGCTACACCTTC
TRBJ2-2	NA	TRBV28	TRBD1	CASSSQGGAGTGELFF	TGTGCCAGCAGTTCCCAAGGGGGCGCGGGCACCGGGGAGCTGTTTTTT
TRBJ1-5	once	TRBV6-1	NA	CASSARDNQPQHF	TGTGCCAGCAGTGCCCGTGATAATCAGCCCCAGCATTTT
TRBJ1-5	NA	TRBV27	NA	CASRKTDYSNQPQHF	TGTGCCAGCAGAAAAACAGATTATAGCAATCAGCCCCAGCATTTT
TRBJ2-7	few	TRBV2	NA	CASRDGRSYEQYF	TGTGCCAGCAGGGACGGACGCTCCTACGAGCAGTACTTC
TRBJ2-5	few	TRBV5-1	NA	CASDNLAVGSHQETQYF	TGCGCCAGCGACAACCTGGCTGTGGGGTCCCATCAGGAGACCCAGTACTTC
TRBJ2-7	few	TRBV7-2	TRBD2	CASSLRGTPTSGDVYEQYF	TGTGCCAGCAGCTTAAGAGGGACCCCCACTAGCGGAGACGTCTACGAGCAGTACTTC
TRBJ2-1	NA	TRBV6-2/TRBV6-3	NA	CASSYQGSYNEQFF	TGTGCCAGCAGTTACCAAGGCTCCTACAATGAGCAGTTCTTC
TRBJ2-1	NA	TRBV10-2	NA	CASRWSSFYNEQFF	TGCGCCAGCAGGTGGAGCAGTTTCTACAATGAGCAGTTCTTC
TRBJ2-2	NA	TRBV10-3	TRBD2	CATAGEERTSRTGELFF	TGTGCCACCGCGGGAGAAGAGAGGACTAGTAGGACCGGGGAGCTGTTTTTT
TRBJ1-2	few	TRBV28	NA	CASSFGVRQGTVYGYTF	TGTGCCAGCAGTTTTGGGGTAAGGCAGGGCACCGTCTATGGCTACACCTTC
TRBJ1-1	NA	TRBV6-5	NA	CASSYSPPMNTEAFF	TGTGCCAGCAGTTACTCCCCACCCATGAACACTGAAGCTTTCTTT
TRBJ2-2	NA	TRBV11-2	NA	CASSSRGSTGELFF	TGTGCCAGCAGCTCCCGAGGTAGCACCGGGGAGCTGTTTTTT
TRBJ2-1	NA	TRBV4-3	TRBD1	CASSQGLQGAYNEQFF	TGCGCCAGCAGCCAAGGGTTACAGGGGGCCTACAATGAGCAGTTCTTC
TRBJ2-1	NA	TRBV2	NA	CASSENRQQFF	TGTGCCAGCAGTGAAAACAGGCAGCAGTTCTTC
TRBJ2-7	few	TRBV7-9	TRBD1	CASSKPDRGSYEQYF	TGTGCCAGCAGCAAGCCCGACAGGGGGTCCTACGAGCAGTACTTC
TRBJ1-1	NA	TRBV27	NA	CASTPAGKFRLAGAFF	TGTGCCAGCACCCCGGCCGGAAAATTCCGGCTGGCCGGAGCTTTCTTT
TRBJ1-1	NA	TRBV12-3/TRBV12-4	TRBD1	CATSDRLNTEAFF	TGTGCCACCTCGGACAGGCTGAACACTGAAGCTTTCTTT
TRBJ2-3	NA	TRBV7-2	TRBD1	CASTLGQGASDTQYF	TGTGCCAGCACCCTCGGACAGGGGGCCTCAGATACGCAGTATTTT
TRBJ1-5	few	TRBV7-9	NA	CASSPTGARPQPQHF	TGTGCCAGCAGTCCGACGGGGGCCCGCCCGCAGCCCCAGCATTTT
TRBJ2-7	NA	TRBV29-1	NA	CSVRGGYYEQYF	TGCAGCGTGAGGGGCGGCTACTACGAGCAGTACTTC
TRBJ1-5	NA	TRBV11-2	NA	CASSPASGQPQHF	TGTGCCAGCAGCCCCGCATCCGGGCAGCCCCAGCATTTT
TRBJ1-5	NA	TRBV5-6	NA	CASSLGGVHQPQHF	TGTGCCAGCAGCTTGGGGGGGGTCCATCAGCCCCAGCATTTT
TRBJ1-1	NA	TRBV16	NA	CASSSYPSVRTTTEAFF	TGTGCCAGCAGCTCTTATCCGAGTGTCCGAACCACCACTGAAGCTTTCTTT
TRBJ1-5	NA	TRBV23-1	NA	CASSQSNGNQPQHF	TGCGCCAGCAGTCAATCGAACGGTAATCAGCCCCAGCATTTT
TRBJ2-7	few	TRBV20-1	TRBD2	CSARVPSGSLSYEQYF	TGCAGTGCTAGAGTCCCTAGCGGGAGTTTGTCCTACGAGCAGTACTTC
TRBJ2-1	NA	TRBV27	TRBD1	CASSSNRGLQFF	TGTGCCAGCAGTTCCAACAGGGGTCTGCAGTTCTTC
TRBJ2-7	medium-sized	TRBV29-1	NA	CSAGWGTSYEQYF	TGCAGCGCTGGGTGGGGGACTTCCTACGAGCAGTACTTC
TRBJ2-7	NA	TRBV4-1	NA	CASSQALGYSYEQYF	TGCGCCAGCAGCCAAGCATTGGGCTACTCCTACGAGCAGTACTTC
TRBJ1-3	NA	TRBV30	TRBD1	CAWTGQIGNTIYF	TGTGCCTGGACGGGACAGATTGGAAACACCATATATTTT
TRBJ2-7	NA	TRBV9	TRBD1	CASSGQDRGHKYEQYF	TGTGCCAGCAGCGGACAAGACAGGGGACATAAGTACGAGCAGTACTTC
TRBJ1-6	large	TRBV6-5	NA	CASSYSSGHNSPLHF	TGTGCCAGCAGTTACTCTTCAGGGCATAATTCACCCCTCCACTTT
TRBJ1-5	few	TRBV20-1	NA	CSAKISGRVAQPQHF	TGCAGTGCTAAGATATCGGGCAGGGTCGCTCAGCCCCAGCATTTT
TRBJ2-3	few	TRBV7-2	NA	CASSLAADTQYF	TGTGCCAGCAGCTTAGCGGCAGATACGCAGTATTTT
TRBJ1-1	NA	TRBV6-2/TRBV6-3	NA	CASSPTLGTEAFF	TGTGCCAGCAGTCCTACACTGGGGACTGAAGCTTTCTTT
TRBJ1-6	few	TRBV6-1	TRBD1	CASRPGQVYNSPLHF	TGTGCCAGCAGACCCGGACAGGTTTATAATTCACCCCTCCACTTT
TRBJ2-7	NA	TRBV10-3	TRBD2	CAISELGGIGSKF	TGTGCCATCAGTGAGTTGGGGGGGATAGGGTCCAAATTC
TRBJ1-1	NA	TRBV11-2	TRBD1	CASSPDRVTEAFF	TGTGCCAGCAGCCCTGACAGGGTAACTGAAGCTTTCTTT
TRBJ1-5	NA	TRBV6-2/TRBV6-3	NA	CASSRDGNQPQHF	TGTGCCAGCAGTCGGGACGGGAACCAGCCCCAGCATTTT
TRBJ1-1	NA	TRBV7-9	NA	CASRTSANTEAFF	TGTGCCAGCAGGACCTCCGCCAACACTGAAGCTTTCTTT
TRBJ1-2	NA	TRBV18	NA	CASSPQPEWVHGYTF	TGTGCCAGCTCACCACAACCGGAGTGGGTGCATGGCTACACCTTC
TRBJ2-3	NA	TRBV5-1	NA	CASSGTLRRPTDTQYF	TGCGCCAGCAGCGGAACGCTCAGGAGACCTACAGATACGCAGTATTTT
TRBJ2-5	few	TRBV7-9	NA	CASSLAIRETQYF	TGTGCCAGCAGCTTAGCGATCCGAGAGACCCAGTACTTC